This T cell receptor beta chain is drawn from a study of shared clonotypes between healthy human individuals. Study results and caveats: Clonotype sharing across a few donors was observed for around 5% of naive CD4 clonotypes.

With respect to this clone: As yet, its antigen is unknown.

Splitting the CD4+ cells yielded a CD45RA+ naive subset and a CD45RA-negative memory subset. Deep-level running was used for the assay. Profiling relied on immunoSEQ multiplex PCR, and the TCRdb table lists in-frame clones only, not all of them. This table holds 1,400,000 or so clones, approximately 98.5% found once. The CDR3 spans 18 residues. The germline V gene encodes CDR1 MNHEY and CDR2 SMNVEV (reference sequence). V trimming: 1 base; J trimming: 3 bases; junction bases outside the gene matches: 9. Sequencing input: naive CD4+ T cells sorted from blood. Subset denoted: CD45RA+ positively selected. The V call is TRBV27, the J call TRBJ2-5; 12 positions match TRBD2. The sequence derives from a man younger than 40 in good health. Here the CDR3 reads CASSLLGLAGGPEETQYF. The CDR3 nucleotides are TGTGCCAGCAGTTTATTAGGGCTAGCGGGAGGGCCTGAAGAGACCCAGTACTTC.